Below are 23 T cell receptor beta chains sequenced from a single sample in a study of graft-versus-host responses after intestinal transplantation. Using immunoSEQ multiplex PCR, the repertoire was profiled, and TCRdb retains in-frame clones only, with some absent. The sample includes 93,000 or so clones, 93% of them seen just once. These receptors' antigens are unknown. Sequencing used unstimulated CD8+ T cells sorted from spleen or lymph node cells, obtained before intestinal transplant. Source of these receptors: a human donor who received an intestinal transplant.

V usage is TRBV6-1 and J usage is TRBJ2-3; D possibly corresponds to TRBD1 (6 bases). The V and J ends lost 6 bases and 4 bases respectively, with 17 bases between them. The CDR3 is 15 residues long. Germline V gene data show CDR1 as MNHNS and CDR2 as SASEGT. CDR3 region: CASSQGNPFADTQYF. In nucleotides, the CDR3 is TGTGCCAGCAGCCAGGGGAACCCCTTCGCAGATACGCAGTATTTT.

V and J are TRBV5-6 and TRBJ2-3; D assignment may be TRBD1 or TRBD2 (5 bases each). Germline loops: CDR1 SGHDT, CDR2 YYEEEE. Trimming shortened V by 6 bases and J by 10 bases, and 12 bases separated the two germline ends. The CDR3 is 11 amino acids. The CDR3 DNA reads TGTGCCAGCAAGGGGAGAGAGGCGCAGTATTTT. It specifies CASKGREAQYF.

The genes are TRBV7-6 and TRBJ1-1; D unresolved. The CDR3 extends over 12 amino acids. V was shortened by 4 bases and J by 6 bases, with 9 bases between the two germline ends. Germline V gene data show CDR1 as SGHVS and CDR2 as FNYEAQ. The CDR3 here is CASSSGRAEAFF. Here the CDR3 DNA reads TGTGCCAGCAGCTCCGGGCGGGCTGAAGCTTTCTTT.

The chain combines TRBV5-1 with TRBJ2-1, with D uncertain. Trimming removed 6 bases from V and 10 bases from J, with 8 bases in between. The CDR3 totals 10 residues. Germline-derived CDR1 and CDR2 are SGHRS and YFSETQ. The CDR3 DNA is TGCGCCAGCAAGCGACGGGAGCAGTTCTTC. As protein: CASKRREQFF.

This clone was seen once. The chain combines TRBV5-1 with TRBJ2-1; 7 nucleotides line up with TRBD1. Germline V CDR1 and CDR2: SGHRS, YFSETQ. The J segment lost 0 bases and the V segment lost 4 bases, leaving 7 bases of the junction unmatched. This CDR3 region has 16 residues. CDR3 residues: CASSLEAGGSYNEQFF. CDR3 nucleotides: TGCGCCAGCAGCCTGGAGGCAGGGGGCTCCTACAATGAGCAGTTCTTC. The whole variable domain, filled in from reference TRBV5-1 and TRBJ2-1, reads KAGVTQTPRYLIKTRGQQVTLSCSPISGHRSVSWYQQTPGQGLQFLFEYFSETQRNKGNFPGRFSGRQFSNSRSEMNVSTLELGDSALYLCASSLEAGGSYNEQFFGPGTRLTVL.

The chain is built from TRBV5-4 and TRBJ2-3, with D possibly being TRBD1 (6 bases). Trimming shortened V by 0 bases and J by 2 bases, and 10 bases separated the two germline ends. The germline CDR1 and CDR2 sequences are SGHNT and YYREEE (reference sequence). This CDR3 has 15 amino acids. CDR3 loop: CASSLAPGATDTQYF. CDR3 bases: TGTGCCAGCAGCTTGGCCCCAGGGGCCACAGATACGCAGTATTTT.

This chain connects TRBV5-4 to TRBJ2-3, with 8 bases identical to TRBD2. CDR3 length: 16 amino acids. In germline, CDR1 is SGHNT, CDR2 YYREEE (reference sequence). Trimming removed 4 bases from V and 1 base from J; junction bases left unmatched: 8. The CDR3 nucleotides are TGTGCCAGCAGCCCCTACTCACTAGCGGGCACAGATACGCAGTATTTT. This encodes CASSPYSLAGTDTQYF.

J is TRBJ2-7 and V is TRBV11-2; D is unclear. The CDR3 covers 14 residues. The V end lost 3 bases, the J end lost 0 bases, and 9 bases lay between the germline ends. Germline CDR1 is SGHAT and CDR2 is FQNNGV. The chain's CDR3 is CASSFWTDSYEQYF. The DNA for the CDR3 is TGTGCCAGCAGCTTTTGGACGGACTCCTACGAGCAGTACTTC. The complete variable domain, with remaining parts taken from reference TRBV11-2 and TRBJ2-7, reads EAGVAQSPRYKIIEKRQSVAFWCNPISGHATLYWYQQILGQGPKLLIQFQNNGVVDDSQLPKDRFSAERLKGVDSTLKIQPAKLEDSAVYLCASSFWTDSYEQYFGPGTRLTVT.

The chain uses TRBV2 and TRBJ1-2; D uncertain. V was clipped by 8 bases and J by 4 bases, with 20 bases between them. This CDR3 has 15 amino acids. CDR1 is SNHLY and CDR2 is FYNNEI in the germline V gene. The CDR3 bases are TGTGCCAGCTATAGCTTAGGTAGTTCGGGCTATGGCTACACCTTC. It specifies CASYSLGSSGYGYTF.

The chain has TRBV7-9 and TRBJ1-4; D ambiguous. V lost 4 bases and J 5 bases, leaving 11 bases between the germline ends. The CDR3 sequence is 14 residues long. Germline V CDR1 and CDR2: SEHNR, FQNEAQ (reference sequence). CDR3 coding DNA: TGTGCCAGCAGCTCGGACCCTACAAATGAAAAACTGTTTTTT. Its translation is CASSSDPTNEKLFF.

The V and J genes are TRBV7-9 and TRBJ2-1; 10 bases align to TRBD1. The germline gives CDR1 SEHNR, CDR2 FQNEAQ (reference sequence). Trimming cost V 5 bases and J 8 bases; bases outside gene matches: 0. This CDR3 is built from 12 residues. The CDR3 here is CASSGTGDEQFF. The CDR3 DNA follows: TGTGCCAGCAGCGGGACAGGGGATGAGCAGTTCTTC.

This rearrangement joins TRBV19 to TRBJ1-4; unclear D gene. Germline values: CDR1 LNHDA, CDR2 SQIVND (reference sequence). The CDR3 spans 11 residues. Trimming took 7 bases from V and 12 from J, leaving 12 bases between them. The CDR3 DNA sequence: TGTGCCAGTACAGGTTCAGTGGAACTGTTTTTT. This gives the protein CASTGSVELFF.

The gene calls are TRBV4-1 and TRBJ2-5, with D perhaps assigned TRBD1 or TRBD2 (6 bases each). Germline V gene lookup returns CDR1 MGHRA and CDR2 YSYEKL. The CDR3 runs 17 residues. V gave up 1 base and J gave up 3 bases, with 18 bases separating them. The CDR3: CASSQAEGGSIEETQYF. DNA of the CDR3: TGCGCCAGCAGCCAAGCCGAGGGGGGTTCTATAGAAGAGACCCAGTACTTC.

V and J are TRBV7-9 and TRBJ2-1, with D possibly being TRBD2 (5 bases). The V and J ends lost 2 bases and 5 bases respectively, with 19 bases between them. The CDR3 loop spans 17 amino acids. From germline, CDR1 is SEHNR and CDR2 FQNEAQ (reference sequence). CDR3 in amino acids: CASSLKVDRGGDNEQFF. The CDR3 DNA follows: TGTGCCAGCAGCTTAAAGGTTGATCGGGGTGGGGACAATGAGCAGTTCTTC.

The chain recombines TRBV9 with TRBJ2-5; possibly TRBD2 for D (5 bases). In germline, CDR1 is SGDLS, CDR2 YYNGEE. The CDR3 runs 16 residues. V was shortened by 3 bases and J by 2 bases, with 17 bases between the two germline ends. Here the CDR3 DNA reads TGTGCCAGCAGCGCAGGTCTCCGCGACTATCAAGAGACCCAGTACTTC. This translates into CASSAGLRDYQETQYF.

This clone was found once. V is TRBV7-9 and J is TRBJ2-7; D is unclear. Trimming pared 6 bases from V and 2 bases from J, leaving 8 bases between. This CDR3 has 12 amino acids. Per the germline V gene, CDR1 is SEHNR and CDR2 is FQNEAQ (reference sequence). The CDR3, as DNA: TGTGCCAGCAGTATAGGTCCCTACGAGCAGTACTTC. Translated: CASSIGPYEQYF.

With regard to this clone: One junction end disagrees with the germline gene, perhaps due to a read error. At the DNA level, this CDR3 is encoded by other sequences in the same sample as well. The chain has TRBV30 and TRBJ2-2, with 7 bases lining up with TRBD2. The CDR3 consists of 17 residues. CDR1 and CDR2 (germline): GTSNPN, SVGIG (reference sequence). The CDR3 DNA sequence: TGTGCCTGGAGTGAAGGGGTGGCGGGGGACCCTACCGGGGAGCTGTTTTTC. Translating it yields CAWSEGVAGDPTGELFF.

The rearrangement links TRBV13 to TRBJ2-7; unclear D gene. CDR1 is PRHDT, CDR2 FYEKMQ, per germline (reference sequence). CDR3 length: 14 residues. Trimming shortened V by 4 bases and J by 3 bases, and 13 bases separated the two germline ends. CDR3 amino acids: CASSSQLTGYEQYF. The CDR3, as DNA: TGTGCCAGCAGCTCCCAGTTGACGGGCTACGAGCAGTACTTC.

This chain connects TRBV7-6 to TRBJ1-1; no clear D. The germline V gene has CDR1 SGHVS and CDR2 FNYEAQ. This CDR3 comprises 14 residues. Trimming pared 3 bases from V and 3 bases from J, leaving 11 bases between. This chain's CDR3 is CASSFYPQDTEAFF. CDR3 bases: TGTGCCAGCAGCTTTTATCCACAAGACACTGAAGCTTTCTTT.

CDR3 in DNA: TGTGCCAGCAGCCCAGGGACAGGCATATTTTTCCTCTATGGCTACACCTTC. Translation gives CASSPGTGIFFLYGYTF. The chain employs TRBV5-6 and TRBJ1-2, with 8 nucleotides matching TRBD1. Germline lookup yields CDR1 SGHDT and CDR2 YYEEEE. Trimming took 4 bases from V and 4 from J; bases not matched to a gene: 15. The CDR3 is 17 amino acids.

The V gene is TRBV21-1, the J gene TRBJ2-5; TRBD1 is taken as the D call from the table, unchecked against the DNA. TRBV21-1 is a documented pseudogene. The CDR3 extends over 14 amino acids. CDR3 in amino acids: CASSKVGEFETQYF. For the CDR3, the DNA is TGTGCCAGCAGCAAAGTGGGCGAATTTGAGACCCAGTACTTC.

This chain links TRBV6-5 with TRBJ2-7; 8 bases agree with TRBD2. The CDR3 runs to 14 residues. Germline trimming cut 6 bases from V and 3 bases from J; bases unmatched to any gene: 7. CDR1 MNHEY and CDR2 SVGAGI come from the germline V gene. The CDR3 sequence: CASSLGLVGYEQYF. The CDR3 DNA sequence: TGTGCCAGCAGCCTGGGACTAGTTGGCTACGAGCAGTACTTC.

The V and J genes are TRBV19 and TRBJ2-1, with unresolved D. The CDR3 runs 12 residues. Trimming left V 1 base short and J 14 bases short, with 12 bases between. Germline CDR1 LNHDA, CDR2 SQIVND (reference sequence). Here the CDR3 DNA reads TGTGCCAGTAGTATAGGGGCAAATCAGAAGTTCTTC. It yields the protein CASSIGANQKFF.